This T cell receptor beta chain stems from a study of CD8 T cells in ankylosing spondylitis. The study, taken as a whole, reports: Some of the motif variants had earlier been found in reactive arthritis patients' fluid and blood. It appeared that ankylosing spondylitis blood was characterized by a TCR beta motif of under ten highly homologous variants. Reported data indicate significant enrichment of disease-linked clones within matched ankylosing spondylitis synovial fluid.

Quantitative 5'-RACE with molecular barcodes generated TCR beta libraries. TCRdb fed the 5' RACE reads into MiXCR, producing one record per CDR3 protein. This table holds 200,000 to 250,000 distinct CDR3 sequences, approximately 16% found once. This clonotype was seen a few times. Its cognate antigen is unknown. V lost 8 bases and J lost 3, with 13 bases in between. The CDR3 contains 14 residues. In germline, CDR1 is SEHNR, CDR2 FQNEAQ (reference sequence). This rearrangement joins TRBV7-9 to TRBJ2-2; D may be TRBD1 (6 bases). This TCR was sampled from a male donor with ankylosing spondylitis. Sequencing input: blood, either unsorted or a sorted T cell fraction (not recorded which). The CDR3 region is CASAGEMDTGELFF. CDR3 sequence (DNA): TGTGCCAGCGCAGGGGAGATGGACACCGGGGAGCTGTTTTTT.